This T cell receptor beta chain appears in the sequencing data of a study of early T cells in non-severe SARS-CoV-2 infection. General study points: Anti-spike CD8 responses were favored by VDJdb matching, which missed private and CD4 specificities.

This clonotype was detected many times. The antigen is undetermined. Attachment of unique molecular identifiers to individual cDNA molecules was performed. TCRdb re-derived calls from the 5' RACE reads in MiXCR, one entry per CDR3 protein. The sample has around 58,000 distinct CDR3 sequences, about 8% seen once. Germline assignment: CDR1 MGHRA and CDR2 YSYEKL. V was clipped by 3 bases and J by 13 bases; unmatched bases: 15. The CDR3 is made up of 15 amino acids. The gene calls are TRBV4-1 and TRBJ2-1, with TRBD1 identical over 7 bases. The TCR sequence derives from an adult who was a healthcare worker with PCR-confirmed SARS-CoV-2 infection or an uninfected control (not recorded which). The specimen was whole blood, collected at baseline. The CDR3 reads CASSQIIRDSESQFF. CDR3 bases: TGCGCCAGCAGCCAGATTATACGGGACAGCGAAAGTCAGTTCTTC.